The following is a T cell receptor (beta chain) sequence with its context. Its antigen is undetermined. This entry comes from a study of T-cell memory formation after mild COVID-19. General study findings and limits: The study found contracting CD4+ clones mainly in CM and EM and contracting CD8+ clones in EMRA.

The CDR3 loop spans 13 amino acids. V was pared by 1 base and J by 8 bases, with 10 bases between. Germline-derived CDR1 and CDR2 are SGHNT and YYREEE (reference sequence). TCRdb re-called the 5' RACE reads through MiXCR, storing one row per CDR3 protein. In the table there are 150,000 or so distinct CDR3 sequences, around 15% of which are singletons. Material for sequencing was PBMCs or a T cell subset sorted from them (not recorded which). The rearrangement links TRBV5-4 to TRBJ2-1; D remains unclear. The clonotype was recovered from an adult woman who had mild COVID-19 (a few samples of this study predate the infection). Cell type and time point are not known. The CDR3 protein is CASSLFSGDEQFF. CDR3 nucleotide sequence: TGTGCCAGCAGCTTGTTTTCAGGCGATGAGCAGTTCTTC. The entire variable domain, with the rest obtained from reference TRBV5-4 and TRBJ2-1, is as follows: ETGVTQSPTHLIKTRGQQVTLRCSSQSGHNTVSWYQQALGQGPQFIFQYYREEENGRGNFPPRFSGLQFPNYSSELNVNALELDDSALYLCASSLFSGDEQFFGPGTRLTVL.